One sample yielded the 16 T cell receptor beta chains listed below, sequenced in a study of CD8+ T cells in alopecia areata. RNA extraction was followed by reverse transcription into cDNA, which acted as the sequencing template. Only in-frame clones appear in the TCRdb table, and some are missing; sequencing was by immunoSEQ multiplex PCR. This set yields about 19,000 clones and no singletons; the top ten hold approximately 33%. It was with CD4, CD8alpha, NKG2D, NKG2ACE and other markers that pooled cutaneous lymph node cells were sorted. The specimen was CD8+ T cells sorted from a lymph node. Source of these receptors: a C3H/HeJ mouse with alopecia areata. MHC haplotype here: H2-k.

This clone has ten or more counts. The gene symbols are mouse symbols. The read ends 4 residues shy of where the CDR3 ends; the end is completed using the germline J gene. The chain is built from TRBV14 and TRBJ2-5; no reliable D call. The germline V gene has CDR1 SGHDT and CDR2 FRDEAV. The CDR3 has 14 amino acids. V lost 5 bases to trimming and J lost 0 bases, with 10 bases between them. The CDR3 DNA, read in part, is TGTGCCAGCAGCCCCACAATTAACCAAGAC. Its translation: CASSPTINQD. The CDR3 in full is CASSPTINQDTQYF.

At least ten counts were recorded for this clone. Gene and germline names: mouse. Incomplete CDR3 DNA: TGTGCCAGCTCTCTCGGGACAGCCCCAAACACCGGG. This sequence encodes CASSLGTAPNTG. From start to end, the CDR3 is CASSLGTAPNTGQLYF. The V gene is TRBV12-1, the J gene TRBJ2-2; 7 bases line up with TRBD1. Read data end 4 residues before the CDR3 end; the end is taken from the germline J gene. J gave up 0 bases and V 0 bases, and 3 bases lay outside the gene matches. CDR3 length: 16 amino acids. Germline V gene data show CDR1 as SGHSN and CDR2 as HYEKVE.

Details on this clone: A mismatch at residue 13 separates the TCRdb protein from the translated DNA, so the protein presented here was translated from the DNA. Here the gene names and germline are mouse. The CDR3 end lies 3 residues beyond the end of the read and is filled in from the germline J gene. V usage is TRBV12-2 and J usage is TRBJ1-3; possibly TRBD1 for D (6 bases). The CDR3 has 16 amino acids. Per germline, CDR1 SGHLS and CDR2 HYDKME. With 0 bases removed from V and 0 bases from J, the gap between germline ends came to 11 bases. Partial CDR3 DNA: TGTGCCAGCTCTCTCGGGGGGCGGAATTCTGGAAATACG. Its protein is CASSLGGRNSGNT. The CDR3, in full, reads CASSLGGRNSGNTLYF.

This clone was seen repeatedly, ten times or more. Mouse names are used for the genes. The read ends 4 residues shy of where the CDR3 ends; the end is completed using the germline J gene. The chain joins TRBV13-2 to TRBJ2-7; 7 positions match TRBD2. After removal of 0 bases from V and 3 bases from J, the junction contained 6 bases not matched to a gene. Germline CDR1 and CDR2: NNHNN and SYGAGS (reference sequence). The CDR3 is made up of 15 amino acids. CDR3: CASGDARLGDYEQYF. The covered CDR3 bases are TGTGCCAGCGGTGATGCAAGGCTGGGGGACTAT.

This clone has more than one count but fewer than ten. Mouse germline and gene names are used. Read sequence stops 4 residues before the CDR3 end, and the germline J gene provides the missing end. The rearrangement uses TRBV29 and TRBJ2-1, with TRBD1 identical over 7 bases. Germline CDR1 is MSHET and CDR2 is SYDVDS. Trimming cost V 2 bases and J 3 bases; bases outside gene matches: 1. The CDR3 length is 14 residues. The CDR3 is CASSLRDSYAEQFF. CDR3 bases read: TGTGCTAGCAGTTTAAGGGACAGCTATGCT.

About this clone: Mouse gene names and germline throughout. The read finishes 4 residues shy of the CDR3 end, and the germline J gene is used to complete it. The chain carries TRBV13-1 and TRBJ2-5, with 7 positions matching TRBD2. The V gene end was trimmed by 1 base and the J gene end by 0 bases; junction bases not matched to a gene: 5. This CDR3 contains 16 residues. Germline V gene data show CDR1 as NSHNY and CDR2 as SYGAGN. CDR3 bases read: TGTGCCAGCAGTGATAGGGGCTGGGGGAACCAAGAC. Its protein product is CASSDRGWGNQD. The CDR3, in full, reads CASSDRGWGNQDTQYF.

This clone showed up just a few times. The protein TCRdb lists differs from the translation of the DNA at residue 11; the protein given here is translated from the DNA itself. The gene symbols are mouse symbols. The CDR3 goes on 3 residues after the read ends, and that part is filled in from the germline J gene. V usage is TRBV19 and J usage is TRBJ1-6; D might be TRBD1 (5 bases). TRBJ1-6 falls under the ORF class, with uncertain function. The CDR3 consists of 14 residues. CDR1 and CDR2 from the germline V gene are FNHDT and SITEND (reference sequence). Trimming pared 4 bases from V and 2 bases from J, leaving 7 bases between. The DNA read from the CDR3 is TGTGCCAGCAGTCCGACAGCCTATAATTCGCCC. Translating it yields CASSPTAYNSP. The CDR3 as a whole reads CASSPTAYNSPLYF.

This clone was recorded a few times. Genes and germline come from the mouse. The read terminates 4 residues ahead of where the CDR3 ends, so the germline J gene completes it. The chain links TRBV13-2 to TRBJ2-1; TRBD2 aligns across 10 bases. Germline V lookup: CDR1 NNHNN, CDR2 SYGAGS (reference sequence). The CDR3 runs to 15 residues. Unmatched junction bases numbered 4, after V lost 6 bases and J lost 1 base. The CDR3 sequence: CASEDWGVNYAEQFF. The DNA read from the CDR3 is TGTGCCAGCGAAGACTGGGGGGTCAACTATGCT.

This clone came up many times. The listed genes are named as in mouse. The CDR3 extends 4 residues past the end of the read, so its final part is completed from the germline J gene. The chain employs TRBV14 and TRBJ2-4, with D possibly matching TRBD1 (5 bases). CDR3 size: 14 residues. Germline V gene sequence: CDR1 SGHDT, CDR2 FRDEAV. V lost 2 bases, J lost 0 bases, and 7 bases lay in between. The DNA read from the CDR3 is TGTGCCAGCAGTTTGGACACTAGTCAAAAC. Translation gives CASSLDTSQN. The whole CDR3 sequence reads CASSLDTSQNTLYF.

In this sample, this clone turned up many times. Here the gene names and germline are mouse. The read ends 4 residues shy of where the CDR3 ends; the end is completed using the germline J gene. This chain links TRBV19 with TRBJ2-1; D gene unclear. Trimming removed 5 bases from V and 0 bases from J, with 9 bases in between. CDR3 size: 14 residues. Germline V lookup: CDR1 FNHDT, CDR2 SITEND (reference sequence). The CDR3 reads CASSPTYNYAEQFF. The CDR3 bases that were read are TGTGCCAGCAGCCCGACATATAACTATGCT.

As concerns this clone: Here the gene names and germline are mouse. With the read ending 4 residues before the CDR3 end, the germline J gene is used to fill in that end. This chain links TRBV1 with TRBJ2-1, with 13 bases that match TRBD2. CDR1 and CDR2 (germline): NSQYPW, LRSPGD (reference sequence). CDR3 size: 16 residues. CDR3 bases read: TGCACCTGCAGTGCCGGACTGGGGGGGCGCGGAGCT. Translating gives CTCSAGLGGRGA. Given in full, the CDR3 is CTCSAGLGGRGAEQFF.

This clone was seen many times. The listed genes are named as in mouse. Read sequence stops 4 residues before the CDR3 end, and the germline J gene provides the missing end. The rearrangement uses TRBV13-3 and TRBJ1-4; 11 bases match TRBD1. The CDR3 has 15 residues. Germline CDR1 and CDR2: NNHDY and SYVADS. The J segment lost 3 bases and the V segment lost 3 bases, leaving 1 base of the junction unmatched. The CDR3 loop is CASSGTGGPNERLFF. The CDR3 DNA, read in part, is TGTGCCAGCAGTGGGACAGGGGGCCCCAACGAA.

This clone was seen only a few times. Gene names denote mouse genes. The read gets to within 4 residues of the CDR3 end, and the germline J gene fills in the rest. The V gene is TRBV19, the J gene TRBJ2-1; 8 nucleotides match TRBD1. CDR3 length: 14 amino acids. V lost 4 bases, J lost 3 bases, and 3 bases stayed unmatched. CDR1 is FNHDT, CDR2 SITEND, per germline (reference sequence). The CDR3 reads CASSDRGVYAEQFF. The DNA read from the CDR3 is TGTGCCAGCAGTGACAGGGGTGTCTATGCT.

This clone showed up just a few times. Genes and germline come from the mouse. The CDR3 end lies 4 residues beyond the end of the read and is filled in from the germline J gene. The chain combines TRBV1 with TRBJ1-4; 7 positions agree with TRBD1. V lost 1 base, J lost 2 bases, and 4 bases stayed unmatched. CDR1 NSQYPW and CDR2 LRSPGD come from the germline V gene (reference sequence). This CDR3 spans 16 amino acids. The CDR3 protein is CTCSAVGQASNERLFF. Incomplete CDR3 DNA: TGCACCTGCAGTGCAGTCGGACAGGCCTCCAACGAA.

This clone has more than one count but fewer than ten. Mouse gene names and germline throughout. The CDR3 DNA, read in part, is TGTGCCAGCAGTATTGGGGGGTCTTACCAAGAC. Amino acid sequence: CASSIGGSYQD. The CDR3, in full, reads CASSIGGSYQDTQYF. The chain couples TRBV19 to TRBJ2-5, with 7 bases lining up with TRBD2. The read ends 4 residues shy of where the CDR3 ends; the end is completed using the germline J gene. The CDR3 is 15 residues long. Looked up from germline, CDR1 is FNHDT and CDR2 is SITEND (reference sequence). The trim removed 2 bases at V and 1 base at J, leaving 4 bases unmatched.

In this sample, this clone turned up many times. Germline and genes: mouse. The CDR3 goes on 4 residues after the read ends, and that part is filled in from the germline J gene. The chain recombines TRBV13-3 with TRBJ1-4, with 10 bases matching TRBD1. The V gene end was trimmed by 2 bases and the J gene end by 3 bases; junction bases not matched to a gene: 1. This CDR3 region has 15 residues. CDR1 and CDR2 from the germline V gene are NNHDY and SYVADS. The part of the CDR3 DNA that was read is TGTGCCAGCAGTGAGACAGGGGGCACCAACGAA. Translated: CASSETGGTNE. In full, the CDR3 is CASSETGGTNERLFF.